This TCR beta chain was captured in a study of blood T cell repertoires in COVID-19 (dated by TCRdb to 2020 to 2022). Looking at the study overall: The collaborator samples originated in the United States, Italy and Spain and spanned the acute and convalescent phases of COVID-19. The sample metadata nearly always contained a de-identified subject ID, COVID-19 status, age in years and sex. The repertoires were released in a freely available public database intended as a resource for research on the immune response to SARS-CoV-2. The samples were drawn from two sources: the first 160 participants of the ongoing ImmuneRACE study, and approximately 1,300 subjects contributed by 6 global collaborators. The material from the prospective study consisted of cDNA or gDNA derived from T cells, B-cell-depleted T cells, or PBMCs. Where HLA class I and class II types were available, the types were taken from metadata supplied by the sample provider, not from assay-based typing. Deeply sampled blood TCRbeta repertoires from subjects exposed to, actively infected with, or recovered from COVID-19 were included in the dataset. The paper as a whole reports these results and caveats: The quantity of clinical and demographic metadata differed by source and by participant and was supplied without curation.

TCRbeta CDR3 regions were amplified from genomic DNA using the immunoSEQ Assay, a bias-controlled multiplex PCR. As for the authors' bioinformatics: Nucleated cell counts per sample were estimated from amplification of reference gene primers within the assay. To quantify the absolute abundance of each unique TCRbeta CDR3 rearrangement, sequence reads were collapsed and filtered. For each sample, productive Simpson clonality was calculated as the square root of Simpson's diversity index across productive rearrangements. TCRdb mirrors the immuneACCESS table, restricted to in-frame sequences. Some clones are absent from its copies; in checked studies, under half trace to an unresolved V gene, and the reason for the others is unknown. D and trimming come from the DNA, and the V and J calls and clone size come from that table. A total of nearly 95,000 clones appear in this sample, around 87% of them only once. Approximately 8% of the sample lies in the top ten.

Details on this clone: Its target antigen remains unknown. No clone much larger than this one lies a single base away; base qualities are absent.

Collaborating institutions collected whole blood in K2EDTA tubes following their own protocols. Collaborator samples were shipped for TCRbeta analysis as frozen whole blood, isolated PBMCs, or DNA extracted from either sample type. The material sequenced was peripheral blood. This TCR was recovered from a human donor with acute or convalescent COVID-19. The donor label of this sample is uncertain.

In nucleotides, the sequence is TGTGCCAGCAGCCAGAGTCTCTTTACCTATAATTCACCCCTCCACTTT. Its translation is CASSQSLFTYNSPLHF. The sequence joins TRBV4-2 to TRBJ1-6, with the D gene call left open. Cut back by 3 bases and 2 bases, the V and J ends lie 11 bases apart. Via the germline V gene, CDR1 is LGHNA and CDR2 YNFKEQ. The CDR3 starts with the cysteine, ends with the phenylalanine, and has 16 residues. Solely the CDR3 DNA is kept, with 48 bases framed from the first base.